The TCR beta chain described here comes from a study of primary melanoma T cells and metastatic recurrence (TCRdb year 2020). Study-wide context: The cohort was made up of about 200 primary melanomas of stage T2 to T4, with thickness greater than 1 mm. The sequencing-derived T-cell fraction was compared with histopathological grading of tumor-infiltrating lymphocytes. The T-cell fraction measured by TCR beta sequencing was compared against progression-free survival as the clinical outcome. The study examined whether T-cell fraction and T-cell repertoire clonality in primary melanoma tumors predicted patient outcome.

Receptors were amplified or captured by the immunoSEQ multiplex PCR assay. High-throughput sequencing of the T-cell receptor beta chain was performed on primary melanoma tumor tissue. Per the original workflow: Among the repertoire analyses were the distribution of insertions and deletions and the sharing of TCRB CDR3 between samples. A gradient-boosted model ranked how well the T-cell fraction predicted outcome compared with histopathological variables. The immuneACCESS repertoire file appears here via TCRdb, limited to in-frame rearrangements. These files lack a portion of the clones; in checked studies, under half of the deficit traces to unresolved V genes, and the cause of the others is not known. V, J and clone size derive from that table, while D and trimming were established from the DNA sequence. The sample table lists approximately 100 clones, under 80% of them with a count of one. The top ten hold 15% to 20% of the sample.

With respect to this clone: The target of this receptor is not known. No qualities accompany the bases; no much larger clone lies one base away.

On the study overall, not on this receptor specifically: Progression-free survival was reportedly predicted by the tumor T-cell fraction independently of age, mitotic rate, ulceration and thickness. An effective T-cell-mediated antitumor response in primary melanoma was presented by the authors only as a suggestion rather than as a demonstrated mechanism. Regardless of nodal disease, mitotic rate or ulceration status, a T-cell fraction above 20% appeared to be protective. Adding T-cell fraction to tumor thickness reportedly improved progression-free survival prediction more than adding any other histopathological variable.

Each patient's primary melanoma had been surgically resected and was viewed as potentially curable, though still at risk of metastatic recurrence. Sequences MNHGY (CDR1) and SAAAGT (CDR2) are obtained from the germline V gene. CDR3 length: 12 amino acids, cysteine to phenylalanine. This entry keeps only the CDR3 DNA: 36 bases, framed from base 1. Trimming takes 5 bases from V and 7 bases from J, and the germline ends sit 11 bases apart. Sequenced: melanoma tumor tissue. The V and J segments used are TRBV6-8 and TRBJ1-1; a confident D gene designation cannot be given. The source of this sequence is a human donor with melanoma. For the CDR3, the sequence is CASSTLGYEAFF. The DNA sequence follows: TGTGCCAGCAGTACCCTCGGCTATGAAGCTTTCTTT.